These T cell receptor beta chains were read from a single sample in a study of shared clonotypes between healthy human individuals. The protocol was immunoSEQ multiplex PCR, while the TCRdb copy is restricted to in-frame clones and leaves out a portion. This sample yields 740,000 or so clones, of which roughly 73% are seen a single time; around 1.8% belongs to the top ten. Source material: memory CD4+ T cells sorted from blood. All receptors derive from a woman between 25 and 40 years old in good health. CDR3s include the opening cysteine and the closing phenylalanine or tryptophan. Fields, in order: V gene, clone size, CDR3 length, J gene, D gene, CDR3 protein, CDR3 DNA. D genes are given only for firm matches. Not all rows give a size; the values are once, few, many and, for expanded clones, a class.

>TRBV5-1|-|13|TRBJ2-7|TRBD1
CASRKTGSYEQYF
TGCGCCAGCCGAAAGACAGGGAGCTACGAGCAGTACTTC
>TRBV7-3|few|14|TRBJ2-3|-
CASSQGQGTDTQYF
TGTGCCAGCAGCCAGGGTCAGGGGACAGATACGCAGTATTTT
>TRBV10-3|-|14|TRBJ2-1|TRBD2
CATRTSGMDNEQFF
TGTGCCACCAGGACTAGCGGGATGGACAATGAGCAGTTCTTC
>TRBV29-1|-|10|TRBJ2-7|-
CSVTCYEQYF
TGCAGCGTGACTTGCTACGAGCAGTACTTC
>TRBV9|-|12|TRBJ1-1|-
CASSGMNTEAFF
TGTGCCAGCAGCGGCATGAACACTGAAGCTTTCTTT
>TRBV5-1|few|16|TRBJ2-2|TRBD2
CASSLSAGAGTGELFF
TGCGCCAGCAGCCTATCAGCGGGAGCAGGCACCGGGGAGCTGTTTTTT
>TRBV6-1|-|15|TRBJ2-7|TRBD2
CASSHSGRTSYEQYF
TGTGCCAGCAGTCATAGCGGGAGGACCTCCTACGAGCAGTACTTC
>TRBV5-1|-|14|TRBJ2-7|-
CASSLGRGDDEQYF
TGCGCCAGCAGCTTGGGGAGGGGAGACGACGAGCAGTACTTC
>TRBV13|few|16|TRBJ1-6|TRBD1
CASSSTEGQLNSPLHF
TGTGCCAGCAGCTCCACAGAGGGACAGCTTAATTCACCCCTCCACTTT
>TRBV5-6|-|14|TRBJ1-2|-
CASTNLSRLTGYTF
TGTGCCAGCACCAACCTTTCAAGGTTGACTGGCTACACCTTC
>TRBV4-1|once|14|TRBJ2-1|-
CASSQLFGVNEQFF
TGCGCCAGCAGCCAGCTATTCGGGGTGAATGAGCAGTTCTTC
>TRBV11-2|-|19|TRBJ1-2|-
CASSLDRGDRSSANYGYTF
TGTGCCAGCAGCTTAGATCGTGGCGACAGGTCCTCTGCTAACTATGGCTACACCTTC
>TRBV4-1|once|16|TRBJ2-7|-
CASSPGTGTSSYEQYF
TGCGCCAGCAGCCCGGGTACAGGGACGAGCTCCTACGAGCAGTACTTC
>TRBV7-9|-|17|TRBJ1-2|-
CASSLVVKPSLSHGYTF
TGTGCCAGCAGCCTCGTGGTTAAGCCCTCCTTATCCCATGGCTACACCTTC
>TRBV12-5|-|14|TRBJ2-5|-
CASARTDVQETQYF
TGTGCTAGTGCCCGGACAGACGTACAAGAGACCCAGTACTTC
>TRBV14|-|13|TRBJ1-1|-
CASSQAGDTEAFF
TGTGCCAGCAGCCAAGCGGGGGACACGGAAGCTTTCTTT
>TRBV6-5|-|15|TRBJ2-7|-
CASSPWKGNTYEQYF
TGTGCCAGCAGCCCGTGGAAGGGTAATACCTACGAGCAGTACTTC
>TRBV2|-|17|TRBJ1-4|-
CASSETRGVATNEKLFF
TGTGCCAGCAGTGAAACGCGGGGCGTTGCAACTAATGAAAAACTGTTTTTT
>TRBV19|few|15|TRBJ2-2|-
CASRPRGAGAGELFF
TGTGCCAGTAGACCCAGGGGGGCGGGTGCCGGGGAGCTGTTTTTT
>TRBV18|-|15|TRBJ1-2|-
CASSPLVNNDYGYTF
TGTGCCAGCTCACCTCTTGTGAACAACGACTATGGCTACACCTTC
>TRBV18|few|16|TRBJ2-2|-
CASSPGIRVDTGELFF
TGTGCCAGCTCACCTGGGATTCGGGTGGACACCGGGGAGCTGTTTTTT
>TRBV6-5|-|12|TRBJ2-5|-
CASQGDSETQYF
TGTGCCAGCCAAGGGGACTCAGAGACCCAGTACTTC
>TRBV27|-|15|TRBJ1-2|TRBD1
CASGERQGGNYGYTF
TGTGCCAGCGGCGAGCGACAGGGGGGTAACTATGGCTACACCTTC
>TRBV19|-|15|TRBJ1-4|-
CASSTPWGSNEKLFF
TGTGCCAGTAGTACCCCCTGGGGGTCTAATGAAAAACTGTTTTTT
>TRBV5-6|-|15|TRBJ1-1|-
CASSRTTTGSTEAFF
TGTGCCAGCAGCCGAACAACAACAGGGTCCACTGAAGCTTTCTTT
>TRBV19|-|14|TRBJ1-5|-
CASSRFTGNQPQHF
TGTGCCAGTAGTAGGTTTACAGGGAATCAGCCCCAGCATTTT
>TRBV28|-|13|TRBJ2-1|-
CASSLTPPGEQFF
TGTGCCAGCAGTTTAACGCCCCCGGGAGAGCAGTTCTTC
>TRBV29-1|few|12|TRBJ1-2|TRBD1
CSVPGQYYGYTF
TGCAGCGTCCCGGGACAGTACTATGGCTACACCTTC
>TRBV19|few|15|TRBJ1-1|-
CASRLGRGSNTEAFF
TGTGCCAGTAGATTGGGTAGGGGCTCGAACACTGAAGCTTTCTTT
>TRBV29-1|-|14|TRBJ2-3|TRBD2
CSVLAGSSTDTQYF
TGCAGCGTTCTAGCGGGAAGTAGCACAGATACGCAGTATTTT
>TRBV29-1|-|14|TRBJ2-3|TRBD2
CSVVSSGTVDTQYF
TGCAGCGTTGTGAGTAGCGGGACGGTAGATACGCAGTATTTT
>TRBV11-3|-|15|TRBJ2-2|TRBD2
CASSLSGSLAGELFF
TGTGCCAGCAGCTTAAGCGGGAGTCTGGCCGGGGAGCTGTTTTTT
>TRBV28|once|15|TRBJ2-7|TRBD2
CASSFLAGGRYEQYF
TGTGCCAGCAGTTTTTTAGCGGGTGGACGGTACGAGCAGTACTTC
>TRBV5-1|-|13|TRBJ2-1|TRBD2
CASMASGIDEQFF
TGCGCCAGCATGGCTAGCGGGATAGATGAGCAGTTCTTC
>TRBV6-1|-|12|TRBJ2-3|-
CASQLDTDTQYF
TGTGCCAGCCAGCTAGACACAGATACGCAGTATTTT
>TRBV6-1|-|16|TRBJ2-7|TRBD2
CASSDRRREGTYEQYF
TGTGCCAGCAGTGACCGGCGGCGGGAGGGGACCTACGAGCAGTACTTC
>TRBV10-1|-|16|TRBJ2-5|TRBD1
CASSESVGQGLETQYF
TGCGCCAGCAGTGAGTCGGTGGGACAGGGTCTGGAGACCCAGTACTTC
>TRBV2|-|14|TRBJ1-1|TRBD1
CASSGPGGNTEAFF
TGTGCCAGCAGTGGTCCAGGGGGGAACACTGAAGCTTTCTTT
>TRBV10-3|-|12|TRBJ1-2|-
CAISAGGDGYTF
TGTGCCATCAGCGCCGGGGGGGATGGCTACACCTTC
>TRBV6-5|-|15|TRBJ2-1|-
CASSYSMLGGHEQFF
TGTGCCAGCAGTTACTCGATGCTGGGGGGACATGAGCAGTTCTTC
>TRBV2|-|15|TRBJ2-7|-
CASSGNRGGSYEQYF
TGTGCCAGCAGCGGAAACAGGGGAGGATCCTACGAGCAGTACTTC
>TRBV7-2|-|17|TRBJ2-7|TRBD2
CASSSRTSGATLYEQYF
TGTGCCAGCAGCTCAAGGACTAGCGGAGCTACCTTATACGAGCAGTACTTC
>TRBV28|few|12|TRBJ2-1|-
CASRPGPGGQFF
TGTGCCAGTAGGCCGGGGCCCGGGGGACAGTTCTTC
>TRBV19|medium-sized|15|TRBJ2-7|TRBD2
CASSIRGLAGAEQYF
TGTGCCAGTAGTATCAGGGGACTAGCGGGAGCTGAGCAGTACTTC
>TRBV5-4|-|18|TRBJ2-5|TRBD2
CASSSLGLAGGHGETQYF
TGTGCCAGCAGCTCCCTAGGACTAGCGGGAGGTCATGGGGAGACCCAGTACTTC
>TRBV27|-|17|TRBJ2-2|-
CASSSRARGADTGELFF
TGTGCCAGCAGTTCCCGGGCGAGGGGGGCGGACACCGGGGAGCTGTTTTTT
>TRBV15|once|17|TRBJ2-1|TRBD2
CATSRDGGLAGSHEQFF
TGTGCCACCAGCAGAGATGGGGGACTAGCGGGTTCCCATGAGCAGTTCTTC
>TRBV5-1|many|14|TRBJ1-4|TRBD1
CASHPGTGGQKLFF
TGCGCCAGCCACCCCGGGACAGGGGGACAAAAACTGTTTTTT
>TRBV6-6|many|16|TRBJ2-2|TRBD2
CASHPGSGGPTGELFF
TGTGCCAGCCATCCCGGGAGCGGGGGCCCCACCGGGGAGCTGTTTTTT
>TRBV6-1|-|13|TRBJ1-5|TRBD1
CASREDRVKPQHF
TGTGCCAGCAGGGAGGACAGGGTAAAGCCCCAGCATTTT
>TRBV6-4|-|13|TRBJ1-2|-
CASRAGPLYGYTF
TGTGCCAGCAGGGCGGGCCCGCTCTATGGCTACACCTTC
>TRBV5-1|-|14|TRBJ1-2|-
CASSLGRGNYGYTF
TGCGCCAGCAGCTTGGGGCGGGGCAACTATGGCTACACCTTC
>TRBV18|few|15|TRBJ1-5|-
CASSGGAGLGQPQHF
TGTGCCAGCTCCGGAGGGGCAGGGCTCGGTCAGCCCCAGCATTTT
>TRBV11-3|few|13|TRBJ2-2|-
CASSSSEAGELFF
TGTGCCAGCAGCTCGTCAGAGGCCGGGGAGCTGTTTTTT